A single sample is the source of the 13 T cell receptor beta chains below, sequenced in a study of T cells in Graves' hyperthyroidism and ophthalmopathy. Amplified TCR beta CDR3 regions came from RNA transcripts. The HTBI primer set served for first-round RT-PCR of the TCR CDR3. TCRdb re-called the multiplex PCR reads through MiXCR, storing one row per CDR3 protein. The sample has about 720,000 distinct CDR3 sequences; approximately 16% are singletons. Material for sequencing was blood. These receptor sequences come from a man aged 18 to 30 with Graves' hyperthyroidism.

The rearrangement links TRBV19 to TRBJ1-1, with TRBD1 matching over 7 bases. From germline, CDR1 is LNHDA and CDR2 SQIVND (reference sequence). V gave up 5 bases and J gave up 5 bases; unmatched junction bases: 5. The CDR3 contains 13 residues. The chain's CDR3 is CASSWRGRTEAFF. DNA for the CDR3: TGTGCCAGTAGTTGGAGGGGGCGTACTGAAGCTTTCTTT.

This clonotype occurred many times. The V and J genes are TRBV28 and TRBJ2-7; D gene ambiguous. V dropped 4 bases and J dropped 0 bases, with 13 bases sitting between them. The CDR3 has 15 residues. Per the germline V gene, CDR1 is MDHEN and CDR2 is SYDVKM. CDR3 bases: TGTGCCAGCAGTTCCATCGCTTCGCGCTCCTACGAGCAGTACTTC. It yields the protein CASSSIASRSYEQYF.

This sequence joins TRBV20-1 and TRBJ2-5; D possibly corresponds to TRBD2 (6 bases). This CDR3 comprises 11 residues. The germline V and J ends were trimmed by 5 bases and 13 bases, with 17 bases remaining between them. Germline loops: CDR1 DFQATT, CDR2 SNEGSKA (reference sequence). The CDR3 sequence: CSAAWDSVRYF. Written as DNA, the CDR3 is TGCAGTGCTGCCTGGGACTCCGTCCGGTACTTC.

Regarding this clonotype: One junction end disagrees with the germline gene, perhaps due to a read error. The chain combines TRBV30 with TRBJ2-1; D possibly corresponds to TRBD2 (6 bases). CDR1 is GTSNPN and CDR2 is SVGIG in the germline V gene (reference sequence). The CDR3 contains 12 residues. The CDR3 DNA reads as TGTGCCTGGGGATTAGCGGTTAATGGGCAGTTCTTC. Translated: CAWGLAVNGQFF. The full variable domain, with the rest looked up from reference TRBV30 and TRBJ2-1, is SQTIHQWPATLVQPVGSPLSLECTVEGTSNPNLYWYRQAAGRGLQLLFYSVGIGQISSEVPQNLSASRPQDRQFILSSKKLLLSDSGFYLCAWGLAVNGQFFGPGTRLTVL.

This clonotype was picked up many times. The genes are TRBV30 and TRBJ2-7; D is perhaps TRBD2 (5 bases). The CDR3 spans 14 residues. Germline CDR1 and CDR2: GTSNPN and SVGIG (reference sequence). Deletions cut 1 base from V and 7 bases from J, with 17 bases between. Here the CDR3 reads CAWSARLGVGEQYF. The CDR3 DNA reads as TGTGCCTGGAGTGCCCGATTGGGAGTCGGGGAGCAGTACTTC.

This clonotype has a handful of counts. This sequence joins TRBV9 and TRBJ2-7; 7 bases match TRBD2. Germline CDR1 and CDR2: SGDLS and YYNGEE. V was clipped by 3 bases and J by 6 bases; unmatched bases: 12. This CDR3 region has 15 residues. The CDR3 here is CASSGQSGVVGEQYF. The CDR3 region has the DNA TGTGCCAGCAGCGGACAGAGCGGGGTGGTCGGCGAGCAGTACTTC. The variable domain in full, with the rest retrieved from reference TRBV9 and TRBJ2-7, is DSGVTQTPKHLITATGQRVTLRCSPRSGDLSVYWYQQSLDQGLQFLIQYYNGEERAKGNILERFSAQQFPDLHSELNLSSLELGDSALYFCASSGQSGVVGEQYFGPGTRLTVT.

V and J are TRBV10-3 and TRBJ1-1; a weak D match, TRBD1 (6 bases). Per germline, CDR1 ENHRY and CDR2 SYGVKD. The CDR3 loop spans 14 amino acids. Trimming took off 7 bases at V and 4 bases at J, with 16 bases between the two ends. This CDR3 is CAITAGGAITEAFF. In nucleotides, the CDR3 is TGTGCCATCACCGCTGGGGGGGCGATCACTGAAGCTTTCTTT.

This clonotype was seen many times. The chain employs TRBV27 and TRBJ2-1; TRBD1 aligns across 8 bases. CDR3 length: 16 amino acids. J lost 0 bases, V lost 6 bases, and 7 bases had no gene match. Germline CDR1 is MNHEY and CDR2 is SMNVEV (reference sequence). The CDR3 nucleotides read TGTGCCAGCAGCCCGGACAGGGACACCTCCTACAATGAGCAGTTCTTC. It translates to CASSPDRDTSYNEQFF.

A few counts support this clonotype. The chain recombines TRBV6-1 with TRBJ2-1; TRBD2 matches 14 bases. Germline V lookup: CDR1 MNHNS, CDR2 SASEGT. This CDR3 spans 16 amino acids. The trim removed 5 bases at V and 8 bases at J, leaving 8 bases unmatched. CDR3 in DNA: TGTGCCAGCAGTCTCCGACTAGCGGGAGGGCCCGATGAGCAGTTCTTC. Translated, it gives CASSLRLAGGPDEQFF.

This clonotype was recorded many times. J is TRBJ2-5 and V is TRBV2; no definite D call. This CDR3 is built from 13 residues. V gave up 4 bases and J gave up 5 bases, with 11 bases separating them. Germline CDR1 is SNHLY and CDR2 is FYNNEI. Here the CDR3 DNA reads TGTGCCAGCAGTGCGTCGTGGAAGGAGACCCAGTACTTC. It encodes CASSASWKETQYF.

The rearrangement links TRBV4-3 to TRBJ2-1; 10 nucleotides match TRBD2. There are 15 residues in the CDR3. The J segment lost 8 bases and the V segment lost 0 bases, leaving 4 bases of the junction unmatched. Germline V lookup: CDR1 LGHNA, CDR2 YSLEER. This CDR3 is CASSQDSSGRDEQFF. As DNA, the CDR3 is TGCGCCAGCAGCCAAGACTCTAGCGGGAGAGATGAGCAGTTCTTC.

This clonotype was picked up many times. The chain employs TRBV12-3 or TRBV12-4 and TRBJ2-1; 8 nucleotides line up with TRBD1. The CDR3 is 14 amino acids. V gave up 7 bases and J gave up 2 bases; unmatched junction bases: 4. The CDR3 here is CASTRTGPYNEQFF. The CDR3 nucleotides read TGTGCCAGCACTAGGACAGGGCCCTACAATGAGCAGTTCTTC.

This chain uses TRBV6-2 or TRBV6-3 with TRBJ2-3; 12 nucleotides agree with TRBD2. Losses at the gene ends were 2 bases for V and 3 bases for J; bases not matched to a gene: 6. CDR3 length: 17 residues. Germline V gene sequence: CDR1 MNHEY, CDR2 SVGEGT. Here the CDR3 DNA reads TGTGCCAGCAGTTACGCTGGACTAGCGGGATTGACAGATACGCAGTATTTT. Translation: CASSYAGLAGLTDTQYF.